This T cell receptor beta chain was sequenced during a study of blood T cell repertoires in COVID-19. Overall study: Spain, Italy and the United States supplied samples that represented acute and convalescent COVID-19. PBMCs, B-cell-depleted T cells, or T cells provided the cDNA or gDNA that made up the material.

Germline CDR1 is SGHRS and CDR2 is YFSETQ. The junction had 5 bases not matched to a gene; V was cut back by 4 bases and J by 2 bases. This CDR3 comprises 16 residues. Profiling relied on immunoSEQ multiplex PCR, and the TCRdb table lists in-frame clones only, not all of them. The sample yields 150,000 to 200,000 clones, 75% to 90% seen once. The specimen sequenced was peripheral blood. The V and J genes are TRBV5-1 and TRBJ2-3, with 12 bases identical to TRBD2. The source of this sequence is a man in his sixties with acute or convalescent COVID-19. CDR3 nucleotides: TGCGCCAGCAGCCCGCGGACTAGCGGGGCCACAGATACGCAGTATTTT. Encoded protein: CASSPRTSGATDTQYF.